This TCR beta chain was sequenced for a study of cytomegalovirus exposure and HLA in healthy donors. Nominal health characterized the donors when sampled, though unrecorded immune exposures were likely. This PCR relied on a set of 60 Vbeta primers and 13 Jbeta primers. Some clones are missing from TCRdb's copy, which holds only in-frame ones; the method was immunoSEQ multiplex PCR. The table lists 150,000 to 200,000 clones, around 72% of them singletons, with 5.5% to 7.5% in the top ten. The V gene's germline CDR1 is KGHSH and CDR2 LQKENI. This CDR3 is built from 15 residues. J gave up 5 bases and V 6 bases, and 8 bases lay outside the gene matches.

The specimen was PBMCs. The chain carries TRBV18 and TRBJ2-5; 11 positions match TRBD1. The sequence was collected from a woman aged 40 to 50 in good health and CMV-seropositive. The CDR3 loop reads CASSSGQGVTETQYF. The CDR3, as DNA: TGTGCCAGCTCTTCGGGACAGGGGGTGACGGAGACCCAGTACTTC. Combining the CDR3 with reference TRBV18 and TRBJ2-5 gives the whole variable domain NAGVMQNPRHLVRRRGQEARLRCSPMKGHSHVYWYRQLPEEGLKFMVYLQKENIIDESGMPKERFSAEFPKEGPSILRIQQVVRGDSAAYFCASSSGQGVTETQYFGPGTRLLVL.